This T cell receptor beta chain appears in the sequencing data of a study of immune evolution from preneoplasia to lung adenocarcinoma (dated by TCRdb to the early 2020s). Regarding the complete study: HLA loss of heterozygosity was seen in 7%, 15% and 33% of AIS, MIA and ADC lesions, and in no AAH lesions. Resected precursor lesions (AAH, AIS, MIA) and invasive adenocarcinomas were compared with paired morphologically normal lung tissue. The study profiled immune contexture across lung adenocarcinoma precursors and invasive adenocarcinoma using immune gene expression, TCR sequencing and multiplex immunofluorescence. According to the study, roughly 100 samples went through TCR sequencing. The immune data were integrated with whole exome sequencing and methylation data from the same cohort of nodules. TCR sequencing data came from approximately 51 patients. POLYSOLVER was used to infer Class I HLA alleles from exome data, while LOHHLA was used to detect allele-specific HLA loss. The overall cohort comprised approximately 53 patients with pulmonary nodules who underwent surgical resection. Sample size was based on specimen availability rather than a prior power calculation. The research as a whole found: Compared with EGFR-mutant or double wild-type lesions, KRAS-mutant nodules had the highest T cell clonality. The findings rested on association rather than direct causation, and larger cohorts with long-term follow-up and longitudinal biopsies were considered necessary. Clonality was highest in normal lung, while later-stage lesions appeared to show lower clonality but higher T cell density and diversity. The highest top T cell clone frequencies were observed in normal lung, and a progressive decrease in top T cell clone frequencies appeared to occur from AAH through AIS, MIA and invasive adenocarcinoma. Because all patients were from Japan and China, applicability to Western populations was uncertain.

Resection was performed on patients in Japan or China between the mid-2010s and the late 2010s. Two lung cancer pathologists independently reviewed H&E slides to confirm the histologic diagnosis of every case. To enrich premalignant or tumor cells for nucleic acid extraction, macro-dissection was performed after pathologic assessment. FFPE tissue was used for DNA isolation with the AllPrep DNA/RNA FFPE Kit. A remark on this clone: This receptor's antigen is unknown. No clone much larger than this one lies a single base away; base qualities are absent.

The germline V gene gives CDR1 as MNHNS and CDR2 as SASEGT. V drops 4 bases and J drops 4 bases, leaving 7 bases in between. The CDR3 runs 12 residues from the cysteine to the phenylalanine. Only the CDR3 part of the read is kept: 36 bases, read in frame from the first base. The immunoSEQ hsTCRbeta Kit was used to sequence TCR beta CDR3 regions from DNA. As for the original processing: The ImmunoSEQ Analyzer was used to analyse the TCR sequencing data. T cell clonality was calculated on productive rearrangements as 1 minus Pielou's evenness. To measure T cell diversity, the inverse Simpson index was applied to productive templates. T cell density was defined as TCR beta template counts normalized to usable DNA, with usable DNA estimated by amplification and sequencing of housekeeping genes. Two-sided Kruskal-Wallis tests were used to compare TCR metrics between histologic stages. TCRdb obtained this table from immuneACCESS and retained in-frame rearrangements with V and J assigned. These tables miss some clones; where compared with another copy, unresolved V genes account for less than half of the shortfall, and the remainder is unexplained. V and J calls and clone size follow that table, whereas D and trimming were derived from the DNA. Across this sample there are 9,000 or so clones, with around 90% seen only once. The ten most abundant clones make up over 2% of the sample.

The receptor chain draws on TRBV6-1 and TRBJ2-5; the D segment could be TRBD1, given 6 matching bases. The receptor's source is a person aged 65 to 85 with invasive lung adenocarcinoma. Sequenced sample: FFPE invasive lung adenocarcinoma tissue. The cell subset or site label corresponds to: frankly invasive lung adenocarcinoma (ADC). The CDR3 loop reads CASSGGRETQYF. The sequenced DNA: TGTGCCAGCAGTGGGGGGCGAGAGACCCAGTACTTC.